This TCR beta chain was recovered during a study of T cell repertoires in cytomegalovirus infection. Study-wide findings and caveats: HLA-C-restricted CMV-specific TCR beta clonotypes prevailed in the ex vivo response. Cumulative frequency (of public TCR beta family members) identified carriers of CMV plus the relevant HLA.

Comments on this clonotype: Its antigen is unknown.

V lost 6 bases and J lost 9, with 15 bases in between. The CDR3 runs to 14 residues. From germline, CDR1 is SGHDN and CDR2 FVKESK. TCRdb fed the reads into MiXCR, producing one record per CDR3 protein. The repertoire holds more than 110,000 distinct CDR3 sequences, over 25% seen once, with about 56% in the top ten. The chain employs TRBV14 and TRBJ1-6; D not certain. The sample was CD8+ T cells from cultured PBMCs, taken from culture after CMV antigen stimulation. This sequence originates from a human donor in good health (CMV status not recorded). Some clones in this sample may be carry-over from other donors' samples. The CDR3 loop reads CASSPGRQGSPLHF. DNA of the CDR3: TGTGCCAGCAGTCCCGGCAGGCAAGGTTCACCCCTCCACTTT.